This TCR beta chain emerged from a study of T cell responses to AZD1222 COVID-19 vaccine. This CDR3 has 13 residues. Looked up from germline, CDR1 is ENHRY and CDR2 is SYGVKD. The V and J ends lost 10 bases and 4 bases, in that order; junction bases with no gene match: 7. Study observations and caveats: Epitopes outside B.1.351 and B.1.1.7 mutated regions reportedly drew nearly half of spike TCRs. Donors were chiefly white British, with a greater number of females, and clonal diversity was perhaps underestimated.

This clone was counted once. Its target is not known. Profiling relied on immunoSEQ multiplex PCR, and the TCRdb table lists in-frame clones only, not all of them. The sample has around 75,000 clones, roughly 81% seen once; the top ten hold roughly an eighth. The receptor was isolated from an adult in good health. The V gene is TRBV10-3, the J gene TRBJ1-5; 7 bases match TRBD1. Material: peripheral blood, obtained on day 0 of AZD1222 vaccination. This CDR3 is CANAGTENQPQHF. The CDR3 DNA follows: TGTGCCAACGCGGGGACAGAGAATCAGCCCCAGCATTTT.